This TCR beta chain is from a study of T cells in tuberculosis. Across the whole study: CD1B tetramers identified T cells specific for mycobacterial lipid GMM.

Chain pairing is unknown; alpha and beta were sequenced separately. Sequenced by immunoSEQ multiplex PCR; TCRdb stores in-frame clones only, minus some. The table lists 85,000 to 100,000 clones, roughly 93% of them singletons. After thawing and overnight rest, PBMC were stained with GMM-loaded CD1B tetramer, viability dye and anti-CD3 for sorting. C32 glucose monomycolate from Rhodococcus equi was loaded onto the CD1B tetramers. Points from the study as a whole: Low-affinity CD1B-GMM tetramer-binding T cells may have been missed.

This clonotype originated in an adult woman with latent tuberculosis. What was sequenced was CD1b-GMM tetramer-negative cells sorted from PBMCs.

The CDR3 region is CASSLSGGGGETQYF. CDR3 nucleotides: TGCGCCAGCAGCTTGAGCGGCGGGGGTGGAGAGACCCAGTACTTC. The chain couples TRBV5-1 to TRBJ2-5; TRBD2 matches 7 bases. In germline, CDR1 is SGHRS, CDR2 YFSETQ. The ends lost 1 base at V and 4 bases at J; junction bases unmatched: 7. The CDR3 is 15 residues long.